This TCR beta chain appears in the sequencing data of a study of blood T cells in healthy people across ages. The CDR3 sequence is 11 residues long. Germline V gene lookup returns CDR1 SGHTS and CDR2 YDEGEE. Trimming removed 4 bases from V and 3 bases from J, with 4 bases in between. Notes on the study in general: Long-lived donors exceeded aged donors in naive CD4+ cells and diversity. Observed TCR beta diversity per million T cells went down as age went up. This fall followed a roughly linear course with age.

The use of a sample-barcoded 5' primer and a J-beta primer mix characterized a second PCR of roughly 6 to 11 cycles. Each CDR3 protein is one row after TCRdb ran MiXCR on the 5' RACE reads. The repertoire holds 500,000 to 600,000 distinct CDR3 sequences, with approximately 30% as singletons. About this clonotype: Its antigen is still unknown.

This chain joins TRBV5-8 and TRBJ1-2, with no clear D. The specimen sequenced was blood. The source is a woman aged 70-85 years in good health. CDR3 loop: CASSNYYGYTF. CDR3 DNA: TGTGCCAGCAGCAATTACTATGGCTACACCTTC.